Included here is one TCR beta chain sequence, with context. The CDR3 contains 14 residues. Germline CDR1 is LNHDA and CDR2 is SQIVND (reference sequence). The trim removed 3 bases at V and 12 bases at J, leaving 10 bases unmatched. As handled by the study authors: Reference gene primers were amplified, and this amplification served to estimate nucleated cell counts. Measured with immunoSEQ multiplex PCR; TCRdb has only the in-frame clones, and not every one. The V and J calls and clone size were taken over from that table, and D and trimming were inferred from the DNA. Of roughly 120,000 clones listed, more than 80% were seen once; the top ten hold roughly an eighth. These data originate in a study of blood T cell repertoires in COVID-19. As for the study in general: Samples came from the United States, Italy and Spain, spanning acute and convalescent COVID-19. The analysed material was cDNA or gDNA that came from T cells, B-cell-depleted T cells, or PBMCs.

Material for sequencing was peripheral blood. The source of this sequence is an older woman with acute or convalescent COVID-19. The rearrangement links TRBV19 to TRBJ2-1, with 8 bases identical to TRBD2. CDR3 sequence: CASSIGTRGGRQFF. As DNA, the CDR3 is TGTGCCAGTAGTATCGGGACTAGAGGGGGAAGGCAGTTCTTC.